This is a list of T cell receptor beta chains from one sample in a study of T cells after yellow fever vaccination. Each CDR3 protein is one row after TCRdb ran MiXCR on the 5' RACE reads. The sample has 500,000 to 650,000 distinct CDR3 sequences, roughly a sixth seen once. Specimen: PBMCs, collected about 5 days after the first yellow fever vaccination. These receptors were collected from a man aged 18 to 29 who received the YFV17D yellow fever vaccine. Each CDR3 is given with its conserved first and last residue. D genes are given only for firm matches. Clone size, where shown, is once, few, many, or a class for clones that have expanded.

size: NA; D: TRBD1; V: TRBV18; J: TRBJ2-1; DNA: TGTGCCAGCTCACCATTAGGACAGGGGGATAATGAGCAGTTCTTC; CDR3: CASSPLGQGDNEQFF
size: NA; D: TRBD1; V: TRBV27; J: TRBJ2-1; DNA: TGTGCCAGCTCCTCCATCCTCAGGGGGACATACAATGAGCAGTTCTTC; CDR3: CASSSILRGTYNEQFF
size: few; D: NA; V: TRBV6-1; J: TRBJ1-5; DNA: TGTGCCAGCAGTGAAGTCAGAAATAGCAATCAGCCCCAGCATTTT; CDR3: CASSEVRNSNQPQHF
size: few; D: TRBD2; V: TRBV7-3; J: TRBJ2-2; DNA: TGTGCCAGCAGCAGGACTAGCGGGGGGGCCCCCGGGGAGCTGTTTTTT; CDR3: CASSRTSGGAPGELFF
size: few; D: NA; V: TRBV6-2/TRBV6-3; J: TRBJ1-3; DNA: TGTGCCAGCAGAGCTCCTGGAAACACCATATATTTT; CDR3: CASRAPGNTIYF
size: NA; D: NA; V: TRBV14; J: TRBJ1-6; DNA: TGTGCCAGCAGCCAAGAGGGACGCCAATCCCTCCACTTT; CDR3: CASSQEGRQSLHF
size: NA; D: TRBD1; V: TRBV12-3/TRBV12-4; J: TRBJ2-5; DNA: TGTGCCAGCAGCCGAGGACCGTTCACAGGGGGCGCGGAGACCCAGTACTTC; CDR3: CASSRGPFTGGAETQYF
size: NA; D: NA; V: TRBV5-6; J: TRBJ1-1; DNA: TGTGCCAGCTCCGACGTCGTGGGCACTGAAGCTTTCTTT; CDR3: CASSDVVGTEAFF
size: few; D: TRBD1; V: TRBV18; J: TRBJ1-1; DNA: TGTGCCAGCTCATCCAGACAGGGAAGGGCTGAAGCTTTCTTT; CDR3: CASSSRQGRAEAFF
size: NA; D: TRBD2; V: TRBV2; J: TRBJ2-3; DNA: TGTGCCAGGAAGCGGGGGGCCCAGGATACGCAGTATTTT; CDR3: CARKRGAQDTQYF
size: many; D: NA; V: TRBV7-2; J: TRBJ2-7; DNA: TGTGCCAGCAGCTTAGTAGCCAGGGCAACGGCCTACGAGCAGTACTTC; CDR3: CASSLVARATAYEQYF
size: few; D: NA; V: TRBV7-9; J: TRBJ2-5; DNA: TGTGCCACCGGAACTGAGGGAGAGACCCAGTACTTC; CDR3: CATGTEGETQYF
size: few; D: TRBD1; V: TRBV5-1; J: TRBJ1-1; DNA: TGCGCCAGCAACAAACAGGGGTCGAACACTGAAGCTTTCTTT; CDR3: CASNKQGSNTEAFF
size: many; D: NA; V: TRBV18; J: TRBJ2-5; DNA: TGTGCCAGCTCACCACCTGCGGGGCGGGAGACCCAGTACTTC; CDR3: CASSPPAGRETQYF
size: NA; D: NA; V: TRBV11-2; J: TRBJ2-3; DNA: TGTGCCAGCAGCTGGTTGGCGGGGGCCGCCGGAAATACGCAGTATTTT; CDR3: CASSWLAGAAGNTQYF
size: NA; D: NA; V: TRBV15; J: TRBJ2-3; DNA: TGTGCCACCAGCAGAGTGAGTTCCACAGATACGCAGTATTTT; CDR3: CATSRVSSTDTQYF
size: NA; D: NA; V: TRBV5-4; J: TRBJ1-1; DNA: TGTGCCAGCAGCGCCCCTACGACGGATGTCATGAACACTGAAGCTTTCTTT; CDR3: CASSAPTTDVMNTEAFF
size: NA; D: NA; V: TRBV13; J: TRBJ1-6; DNA: TGTGCCAGCAGCTTAGTGTCTAAATGGAGCTCCTATAATTCACCCCTCCACTTT; CDR3: CASSLVSKWSSYNSPLHF
size: few; D: TRBD2; V: TRBV4-3; J: TRBJ2-5; DNA: TGCGCCAGCAGCCAAGGAGTGACGGGGGGGACGTTCGAGACCCAGTACTTC; CDR3: CASSQGVTGGTFETQYF
size: NA; D: NA; V: TRBV6-2/TRBV6-3; J: TRBJ1-1; DNA: TGTGCCAGTCACCCCCGAGCGGTGGCGGGCATGAACACTGAAGCTTTCTTT; CDR3: CASHPRAVAGMNTEAFF
size: NA; D: NA; V: TRBV5-4; J: TRBJ2-4; DNA: TGTGCCAGCAGAGTCGATCCGGGACTGGAGTACTTC; CDR3: CASRVDPGLEYF
size: NA; D: NA; V: TRBV24-1; J: TRBJ1-5; DNA: TGTGCCCCCTACAGCAATCAGCCCCAGCATTTT; CDR3: CAPYSNQPQHF
size: NA; D: NA; V: TRBV4-1; J: TRBJ2-5; DNA: TGCGCCAGCAGCCAAGATAGGGCGGGCGCCAGAGAGACCCAGTACTTC; CDR3: CASSQDRAGARETQYF
size: few; D: NA; V: TRBV4-1; J: TRBJ2-3; DNA: TGCGCCAGCAGCCAAGAGGGAACGGGCACAGATACGCAGTATTTT; CDR3: CASSQEGTGTDTQYF
size: NA; D: TRBD2; V: TRBV28; J: TRBJ2-1; DNA: TGTGCCAGCAGTGGGGCTAGCGGGGGGACCTACAATGAGCAGTTCTTC; CDR3: CASSGASGGTYNEQFF
size: NA; D: NA; V: TRBV30; J: TRBJ1-2; DNA: TGTGCCTGGAGTAGGGGGAACTACTATGGCTACACCTTC; CDR3: CAWSRGNYYGYTF
size: NA; D: NA; V: TRBV2; J: TRBJ2-2; DNA: TGTGCCAGCAGTGACAGGGGGGAGCTGTTTTTT; CDR3: CASSDRGELFF
size: few; D: TRBD1; V: TRBV9; J: TRBJ1-4; DNA: TGTGCCAGCAGTACAACAGGGGGGAATGAAAAACTGTTTTTT; CDR3: CASSTTGGNEKLFF
size: once; D: NA; V: TRBV7-7; J: TRBJ1-3; DNA: TGTGCTAGCAGCTTAGTACGAGACTCTGGAAACACCATATATTTT; CDR3: CASSLVRDSGNTIYF
size: once; D: NA; V: TRBV19; J: TRBJ2-3; DNA: TGTGCCAGTAGTGGGGACCGACTCACAGATACGCAGTATTTT; CDR3: CASSGDRLTDTQYF
size: NA; D: NA; V: TRBV12-3/TRBV12-4; J: TRBJ2-5; DNA: TGTGCCAGCAGTTTAGCGCTCCAGTTGTTGGAGACCCAGTACTTC; CDR3: CASSLALQLLETQYF
size: many; D: NA; V: TRBV25-1; J: TRBJ2-1; DNA: TGTGCCAGCAGTGAGGCTGAAAATGAGGCGGAGCAGTTCTTC; CDR3: CASSEAENEAEQFF
size: few; D: NA; V: TRBV30; J: TRBJ2-7; DNA: TGTGCCTGGAGTCGAGGTTCCTACGAGCAGTACTTC; CDR3: CAWSRGSYEQYF
size: NA; D: NA; V: TRBV29-1; J: TRBJ2-5; DNA: TGCAGCGTCCGACGGAAAGAGACCCAGTACTTC; CDR3: CSVRRKETQYF
size: NA; D: TRBD2; V: TRBV4-3; J: TRBJ2-1; DNA: TGCGCCAGCAGCCAAGGGGTGGAGGGGCTAGCGGGACGTGAGCAGTTCTTC; CDR3: CASSQGVEGLAGREQFF
size: few; D: TRBD2; V: TRBV7-2; J: TRBJ2-3; DNA: TGTGCCAGCCAGCGGGCCGGGGGGATAGATACGCAGTATTTT; CDR3: CASQRAGGIDTQYF
size: NA; D: NA; V: TRBV7-9; J: TRBJ2-3; DNA: TGTGCCAGCAGCTTTTCAGGGGTCGATACGCAGTATTTT; CDR3: CASSFSGVDTQYF
size: NA; D: TRBD2; V: TRBV5-1; J: TRBJ2-1; DNA: TGCGCCAGCAGCCATAGCGGGGGGGCCCCCAATGAGCAGTTCTTC; CDR3: CASSHSGGAPNEQFF
size: NA; D: NA; V: TRBV25-1; J: TRBJ2-1; DNA: TGTGCCAGCAGTGAATGGGCAGGTACGGATGAGCAGTTCTTC; CDR3: CASSEWAGTDEQFF
size: NA; D: NA; V: TRBV5-1; J: TRBJ2-6; DNA: TGCGCCAGCAGCTTGGGGGCCCCTGGCTCTGGGGCCAACGTCCTGACTTTC; CDR3: CASSLGAPGSGANVLTF
size: NA; D: TRBD1; V: TRBV10-3; J: TRBJ2-1; DNA: TGTGCCATCAGCCCGGGACAGAGCTTCGGTGAGCAGTTCTTC; CDR3: CAISPGQSFGEQFF
size: NA; D: TRBD1; V: TRBV28; J: TRBJ1-1; DNA: TGTGCCAGCAGTTCCTGGACAGGGAGGAACACTGAAGCTTTCTTT; CDR3: CASSSWTGRNTEAFF
size: NA; D: NA; V: TRBV12-2; J: TRBJ1-2; DNA: TGTGCAAGTCGCCCCAGTGGGTGCGGCTACACCTTC; CDR3: CASRPSGCGYTF
size: NA; D: NA; V: TRBV28; J: TRBJ1-1; DNA: TGTGCCAGCGTGAACACTGAAGCTTTCTTT; CDR3: CASVNTEAFF
size: NA; D: NA; V: TRBV6-1; J: TRBJ1-6; DNA: TGTGCCAGCACCGAAGGAAGTAAATATTCACCCCTCCACTTT; CDR3: CASTEGSKYSPLHF
size: few; D: NA; V: TRBV6-5; J: TRBJ2-5; DNA: TGTGCCAGCAGCTACGGTGGACTGACTCAAGAGACCCAGTACTTC; CDR3: CASSYGGLTQETQYF
size: NA; D: NA; V: TRBV29-1; J: TRBJ2-1; DNA: TGCAGCGTTGTTCACAATGAGCAGTTCTTC; CDR3: CSVVHNEQFF
size: NA; D: TRBD2; V: TRBV7-9; J: TRBJ2-2; DNA: TGTGCCAGCAGCTCGGGAGGCCCGTTACTGACCGGGGAGCTGTTTTTT; CDR3: CASSSGGPLLTGELFF
size: NA; D: NA; V: TRBV3-1; J: TRBJ1-2; DNA: TGTGCCAGCAGCCAAGTTGGGACCCTTAACTATGGCTACACCTTC; CDR3: CASSQVGTLNYGYTF
size: few; D: TRBD1; V: TRBV5-1; J: TRBJ1-6; DNA: TGCGCCAGCAGAGAGGGGGCGCGATCACCCCTCCACTTT; CDR3: CASREGARSPLHF